Given below is one TCR beta chain in context. Its antigen is not identified. CDR3 size: 15 residues. Germline V gene lookup returns CDR1 SGHTA and CDR2 FQGNSA. The authors made TCR beta cDNA libraries by 5'RACE template switching. This switching added a universal primer site and UMIs. TCRdb re-analyzed the 5' RACE reads; it lists each CDR3 protein once, without DNA. This sample's table reports about 260,000 distinct CDR3 sequences. The sample belongs to a study of T cells expressing NK-cell markers. Across the whole study: HCMV seropositivity characterized seven of the eight sequenced donors, and seronegativity one. Whole-study findings and limits: In several donors, dominant clonotypes made up about 28.3-65% of CD3+CD56-NKG2C+ cells. Roughly six donors showed dominant NKG2C+ clonotypes comprising roughly 1.0-7.0% of their CD8+ T cells.

The rearrangement joins TRBV7-2 to TRBJ1-1; no DNA is available, so the TRBD1 call from TCRdb remains unchecked. The TCR originated in a woman between 18 and 70 years old in good health. What was sequenced was blood T cells: a sorted CD56 or NKG2C T cell subset, CD4+ or CD8+ T cells, or bulk PBMC T cells (not recorded which). The CDR3 sequence is CASSFLGQGATEAFF.